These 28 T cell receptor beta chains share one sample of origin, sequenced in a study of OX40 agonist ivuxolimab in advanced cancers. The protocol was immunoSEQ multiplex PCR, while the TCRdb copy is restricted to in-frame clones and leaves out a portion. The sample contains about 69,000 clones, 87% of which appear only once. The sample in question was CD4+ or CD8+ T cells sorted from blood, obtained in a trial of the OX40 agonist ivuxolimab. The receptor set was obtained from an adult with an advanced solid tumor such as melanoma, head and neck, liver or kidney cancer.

The CDR3 DNA reads TGTGCCAGCAGTCGATTCACTGAAGCTTTCTTT. It encodes CASSRFTEAFF. V and J are TRBV2 and TRBJ1-1, with D hard to call. The V end lost 5 bases, the J end lost 4 bases, and 5 bases lay between the germline ends. There are 11 residues in the CDR3. The germline V gene encodes CDR1 SNHLY and CDR2 FYNNEI.

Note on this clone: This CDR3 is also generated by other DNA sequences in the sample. The CDR3 nucleotides are TGTGCCAGCAGCTTTGGAGTCAATCAGCCCCAGCATTTT. This encodes CASSFGVNQPQHF. V is TRBV7-9 and J is TRBJ1-5; no clear D gene. This CDR3 is built from 13 residues. Per germline, CDR1 SEHNR and CDR2 FQNEAQ (reference sequence). The V gene lost 3 bases and the J gene lost 3 bases, with 6 bases spanning the gap. The whole variable domain, remainder taken from reference TRBV7-9 and TRBJ1-5, is DTGVSQNPRHKITKRGQNVTFRCDPISEHNRLYWYRQTLGQGPEFLTYFQNEAQLEKSRLLSDRFSAERPKGSFSTLEIQRTEQGDSAMYLCASSFGVNQPQHFGDGTRLSIL.

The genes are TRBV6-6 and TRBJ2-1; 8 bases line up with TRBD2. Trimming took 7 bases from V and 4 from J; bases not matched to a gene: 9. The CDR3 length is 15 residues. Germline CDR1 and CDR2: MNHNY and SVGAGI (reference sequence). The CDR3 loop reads CASIRAGEAYNEQFF. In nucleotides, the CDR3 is TGTGCCAGCATTAGAGCGGGAGAAGCGTACAATGAGCAGTTCTTC.

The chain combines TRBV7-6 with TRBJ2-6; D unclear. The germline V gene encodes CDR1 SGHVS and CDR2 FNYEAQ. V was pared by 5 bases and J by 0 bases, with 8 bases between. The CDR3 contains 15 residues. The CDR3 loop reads CASSLPGSGANVLTF. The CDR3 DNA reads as TGTGCCAGCAGCCTTCCAGGCTCTGGGGCCAACGTCCTGACTTTC.

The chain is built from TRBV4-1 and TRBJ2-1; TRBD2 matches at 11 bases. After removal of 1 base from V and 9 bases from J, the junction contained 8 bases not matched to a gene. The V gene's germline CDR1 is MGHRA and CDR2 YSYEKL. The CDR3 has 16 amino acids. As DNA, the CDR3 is TGCGCCAGCAGCCAAGCTGTGAATAGCGGGGGGGGTGAGCAGTTCTTC. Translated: CASSQAVNSGGGEQFF.

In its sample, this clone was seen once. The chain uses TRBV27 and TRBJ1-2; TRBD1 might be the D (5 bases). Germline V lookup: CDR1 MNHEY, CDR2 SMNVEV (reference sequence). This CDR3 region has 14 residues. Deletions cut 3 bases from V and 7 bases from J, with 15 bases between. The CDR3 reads CASSFVGTMGGYTF. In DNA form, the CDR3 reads TGTGCCAGCAGTTTCGTGGGGACTATGGGTGGCTACACCTTC.

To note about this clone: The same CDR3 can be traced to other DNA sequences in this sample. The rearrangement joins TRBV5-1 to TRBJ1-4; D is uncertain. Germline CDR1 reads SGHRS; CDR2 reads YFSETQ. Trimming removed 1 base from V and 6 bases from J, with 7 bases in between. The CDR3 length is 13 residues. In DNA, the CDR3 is TGCGCCAGCAGCTTGCAGAGAGATGAAAAACTGTTTTTT. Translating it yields CASSLQRDEKLFF.

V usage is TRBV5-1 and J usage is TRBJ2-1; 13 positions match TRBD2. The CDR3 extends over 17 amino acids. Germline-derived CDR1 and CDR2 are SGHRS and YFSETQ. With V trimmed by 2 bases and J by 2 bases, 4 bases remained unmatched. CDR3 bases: TGCGCCAGCAGCTTCGGACTAGCGGGAGCCACCTACAATGAGCAGTTCTTC. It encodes CASSFGLAGATYNEQFF.

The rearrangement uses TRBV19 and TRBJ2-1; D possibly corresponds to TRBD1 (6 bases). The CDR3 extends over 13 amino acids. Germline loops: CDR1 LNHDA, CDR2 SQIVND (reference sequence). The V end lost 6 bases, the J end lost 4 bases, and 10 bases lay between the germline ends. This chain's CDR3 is CASRGDRYNEQFF. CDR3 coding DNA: TGTGCCAGTAGGGGCGACAGGTACAATGAGCAGTTCTTC.

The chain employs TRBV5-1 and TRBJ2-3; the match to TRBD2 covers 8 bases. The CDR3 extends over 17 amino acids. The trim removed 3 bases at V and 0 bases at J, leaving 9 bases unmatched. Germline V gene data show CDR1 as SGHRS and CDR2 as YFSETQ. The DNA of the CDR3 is TGCGCCAGCAGCTCGGAAGTAGCGGGAATAAGCACAGATACGCAGTATTTT. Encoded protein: CASSSEVAGISTDTQYF.

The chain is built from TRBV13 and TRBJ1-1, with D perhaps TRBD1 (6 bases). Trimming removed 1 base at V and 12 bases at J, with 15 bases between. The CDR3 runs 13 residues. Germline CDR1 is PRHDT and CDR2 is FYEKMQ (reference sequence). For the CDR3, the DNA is TGTGCCAGCAGCTTAGCGGGACAATTGAGGTCTTTCTTT. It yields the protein CASSLAGQLRSFF.

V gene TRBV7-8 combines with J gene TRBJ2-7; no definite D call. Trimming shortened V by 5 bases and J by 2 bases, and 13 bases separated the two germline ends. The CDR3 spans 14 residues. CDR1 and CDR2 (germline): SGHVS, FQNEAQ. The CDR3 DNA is TGTGCCAGCAGCACGACCGGACGGACCTACGAGCAGTACTTC. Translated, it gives CASSTTGRTYEQYF.

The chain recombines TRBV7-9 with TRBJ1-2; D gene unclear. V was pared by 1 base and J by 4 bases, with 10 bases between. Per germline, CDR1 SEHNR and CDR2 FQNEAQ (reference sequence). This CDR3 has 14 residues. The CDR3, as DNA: TGTGCCAGCAGCTTAGGGGCCGAGACCTATGGCTACACCTTC. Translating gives CASSLGAETYGYTF.

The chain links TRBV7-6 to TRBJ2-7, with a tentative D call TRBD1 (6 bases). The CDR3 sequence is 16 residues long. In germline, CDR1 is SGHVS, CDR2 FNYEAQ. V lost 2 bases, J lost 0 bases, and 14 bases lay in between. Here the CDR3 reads CASSLSGGSSSYEQYF. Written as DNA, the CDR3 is TGTGCCAGCAGCTTAAGTGGGGGCTCTAGCTCCTACGAGCAGTACTTC.

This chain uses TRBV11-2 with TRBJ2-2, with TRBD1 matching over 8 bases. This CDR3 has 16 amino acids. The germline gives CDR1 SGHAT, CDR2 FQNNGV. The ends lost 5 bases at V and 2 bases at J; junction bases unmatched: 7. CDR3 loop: CASSPYRGENTGELFF. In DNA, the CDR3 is TGTGCCAGCAGCCCCTACAGGGGGGAAAACACCGGGGAGCTGTTTTTT.

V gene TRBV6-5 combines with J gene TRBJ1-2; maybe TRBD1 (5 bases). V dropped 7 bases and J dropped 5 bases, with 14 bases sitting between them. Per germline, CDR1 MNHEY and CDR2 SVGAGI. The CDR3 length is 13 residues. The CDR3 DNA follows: TGTGCCAGCAAAACAGGAGGAGGGTATGGCTACACCTTC. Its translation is CASKTGGGYGYTF.

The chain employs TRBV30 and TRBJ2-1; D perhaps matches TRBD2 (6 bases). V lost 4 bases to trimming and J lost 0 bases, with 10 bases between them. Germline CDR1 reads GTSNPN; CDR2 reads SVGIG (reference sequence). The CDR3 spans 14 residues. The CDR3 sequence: CAWNSGISYNEQFF. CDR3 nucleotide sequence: TGTGCCTGGAATAGCGGAATCTCCTACAATGAGCAGTTCTTC. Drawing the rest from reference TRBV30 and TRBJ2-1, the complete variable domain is SQTIHQWPATLVQPVGSPLSLECTVEGTSNPNLYWYRQAAGRGLQLLFYSVGIGQISSEVPQNLSASRPQDRQFILSSKKLLLSDSGFYLCAWNSGISYNEQFFGPGTRLTVL.

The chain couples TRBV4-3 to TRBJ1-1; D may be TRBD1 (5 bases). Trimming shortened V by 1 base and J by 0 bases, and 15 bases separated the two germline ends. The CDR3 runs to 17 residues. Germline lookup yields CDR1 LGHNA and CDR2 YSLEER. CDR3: CASSQVPPGTVNTEAFF. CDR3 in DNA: TGCGCCAGCAGCCAAGTCCCTCCCGGGACCGTGAACACTGAAGCTTTCTTT.

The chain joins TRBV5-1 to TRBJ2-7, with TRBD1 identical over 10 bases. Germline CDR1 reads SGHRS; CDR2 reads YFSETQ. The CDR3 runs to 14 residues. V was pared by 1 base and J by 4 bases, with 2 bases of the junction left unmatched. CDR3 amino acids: CASSLSGQGYEQYF. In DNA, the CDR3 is TGCGCCAGCAGCTTGTCGGGACAGGGGTACGAGCAGTACTTC.

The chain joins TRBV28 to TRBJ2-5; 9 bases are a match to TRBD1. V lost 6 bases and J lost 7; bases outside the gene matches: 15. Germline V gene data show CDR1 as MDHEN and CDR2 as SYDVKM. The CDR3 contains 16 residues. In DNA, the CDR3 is TGTGCCAGCAGCCCTACCGGGACAGGGCTTTCCGGGACCCAGTACTTC. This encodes CASSPTGTGLSGTQYF.

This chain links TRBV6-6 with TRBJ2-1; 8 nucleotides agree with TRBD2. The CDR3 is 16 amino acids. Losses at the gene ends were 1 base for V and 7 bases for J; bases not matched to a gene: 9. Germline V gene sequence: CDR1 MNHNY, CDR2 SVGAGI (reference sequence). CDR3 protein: CASSYFPAGGPNEQFF. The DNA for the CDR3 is TGTGCCAGCAGTTACTTCCCGGCGGGGGGACCTAATGAGCAGTTCTTC.

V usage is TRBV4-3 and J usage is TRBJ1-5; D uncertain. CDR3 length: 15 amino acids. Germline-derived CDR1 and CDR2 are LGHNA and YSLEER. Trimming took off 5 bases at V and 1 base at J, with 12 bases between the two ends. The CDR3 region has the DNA TGCGCCAGCAGCGAGGACTTGGGGAGCAATCAGCCCCAGCATTTT. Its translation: CASSEDLGSNQPQHF.

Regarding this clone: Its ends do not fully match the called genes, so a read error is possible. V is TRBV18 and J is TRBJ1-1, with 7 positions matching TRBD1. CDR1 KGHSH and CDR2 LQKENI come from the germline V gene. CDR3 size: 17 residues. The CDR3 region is CASSPITGARENSEAFF. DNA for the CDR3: TGTGCCAGCTCACCGATCACAGGGGCAAGAGAGAACTCTGAAGCTTTCTTT.

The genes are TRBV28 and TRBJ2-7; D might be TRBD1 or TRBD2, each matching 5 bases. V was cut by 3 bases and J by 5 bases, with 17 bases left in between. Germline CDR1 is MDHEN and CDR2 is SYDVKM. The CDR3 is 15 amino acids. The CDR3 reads CASSFVWGSPHEQYF. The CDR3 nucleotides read TGTGCCAGCAGTTTCGTATGGGGGTCCCCCCACGAGCAGTACTTC.

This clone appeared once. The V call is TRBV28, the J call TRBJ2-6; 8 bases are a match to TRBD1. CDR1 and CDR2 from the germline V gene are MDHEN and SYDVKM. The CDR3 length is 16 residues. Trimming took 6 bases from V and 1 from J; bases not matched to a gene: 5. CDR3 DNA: TGTGCCAGCAGGAGCCAGGGGGCGTCTGGGGCCAACGTCCTGACTTTC. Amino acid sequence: CASRSQGASGANVLTF.

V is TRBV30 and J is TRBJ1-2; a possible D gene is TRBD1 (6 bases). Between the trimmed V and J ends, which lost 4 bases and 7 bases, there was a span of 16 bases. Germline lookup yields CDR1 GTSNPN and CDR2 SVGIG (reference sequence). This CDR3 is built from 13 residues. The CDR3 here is CAWITQGRFGYTF. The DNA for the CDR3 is TGTGCCTGGATCACACAGGGAAGGTTTGGCTACACCTTC.

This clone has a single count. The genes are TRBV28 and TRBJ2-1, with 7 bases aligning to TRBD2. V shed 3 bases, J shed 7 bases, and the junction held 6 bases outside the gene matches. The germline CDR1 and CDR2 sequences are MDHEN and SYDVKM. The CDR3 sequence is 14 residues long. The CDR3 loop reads CASSLGGVSNEQFF. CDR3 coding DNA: TGTGCCAGCAGTTTGGGGGGGGTGTCGAATGAGCAGTTCTTC.

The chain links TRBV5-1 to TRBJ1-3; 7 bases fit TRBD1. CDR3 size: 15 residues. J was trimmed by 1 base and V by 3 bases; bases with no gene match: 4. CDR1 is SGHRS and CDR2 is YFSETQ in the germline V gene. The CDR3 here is CASSSSGGSGNTIYF. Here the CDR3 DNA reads TGCGCCAGCAGCTCATCAGGGGGTTCTGGAAACACCATATATTTT.